This T cell receptor (beta chain) was identified during a study of OX40 agonist ivuxolimab in advanced cancers. Study summary: With ivuxolimab, an agonistic anti-OX40 (CD134) antibody, patients were treated. Males comprised about 78% of the group, whose mean age was approximately 60 years (range 23 to 79). Partial responses were observed in three patients, of whom one had hepatocellular carcinoma and two had cutaneous melanoma. Notes on the study in general: Circulating CD4+ and CD8+ T cells showed clonal expansion by week 6 at 0.1 to 3.0 mg/kg.

The CDR3 consists of 11 residues. With 5 bases removed from V and 5 bases from J, the gap between germline ends came to 6 bases. In germline, CDR1 is KGHSH, CDR2 LQKENI. With regard to this clone: Its antigen is not identified.

Generated by immunoSEQ multiplex PCR, the TCRdb table keeps only in-frame clones and is missing some. The sample carries some 70,000 clones, roughly nine tenths recorded once. J is TRBJ2-5 and V is TRBV18, with D unresolved. The specimen was CD4+ or CD8+ T cells sorted from blood, collected in a trial of the OX40 agonist ivuxolimab. The TCR originated in an adult with an advanced solid tumor such as melanoma, head and neck, liver or kidney cancer. The CDR3 region has the DNA TGTGCCAGCTCAACAGCGGAGACCCAGTACTTC. Translation gives CASSTAETQYF.